The 18 T cell receptor beta chains reported below all come from one sample, sequenced in a study of T cell responses to AZD1222 COVID-19 vaccine. The protocol was immunoSEQ multiplex PCR, while the TCRdb copy is restricted to in-frame clones and leaves out a portion. The repertoire holds roughly 130,000 clones, with about 86% as singletons. Source: peripheral blood, taken on day 0 of AZD1222 vaccination. The receptors were gathered from an adult in good health.

This clone was counted a single time. The V gene is TRBV4-1, the J gene TRBJ1-4; 9 positions match TRBD1. Germline values: CDR1 MGHRA, CDR2 YSYEKL. There are 15 residues in the CDR3. V trimming: 1 base; J trimming: 10 bases; junction bases outside the gene matches: 7. The CDR3 nucleotides are TGCGCCAGCAGCCAAGTTTTGACAGGGGGTGGAAAACTGTTTTTT. This translates into CASSQVLTGGGKLFF.

The chain has TRBV2 and TRBJ2-7; D might be TRBD2 (6 bases). V was trimmed by 4 bases and J by 6 bases, leaving 10 bases between them. CDR1 is SNHLY and CDR2 is FYNNEI in the germline V gene. There are 12 residues in the CDR3. The CDR3 DNA is TGTGCCAGCAGTGTTCAGGGAGGCGAGCAGTACTTC. Translating it yields CASSVQGGEQYF.

The gene calls are TRBV7-8 and TRBJ1-6; possible D gene TRBD1, 5 bases. This CDR3 has 13 residues. V lost 2 bases, J lost 13 bases, and 12 bases lay in between. The V gene's germline CDR1 is SGHVS and CDR2 FQNEAQ. CDR3 in DNA: TGTGCCAGCAGCTTAACTACGGGGGTTCCCCTCCACTTT. Its protein product is CASSLTTGVPLHF.

The V call is TRBV5-4, the J call TRBJ2-5, with 9 bases that match TRBD2. Germline-derived CDR1 and CDR2 are SGHNT and YYREEE (reference sequence). The length of the CDR3 is 17 residues. After removal of 1 base from V and 1 base from J, the junction contained 8 bases not matched to a gene. CDR3 loop: CASSLQDSGGFQETQYF. For the CDR3, the DNA is TGTGCCAGCAGCTTGCAGGATAGCGGGGGATTCCAAGAGACCCAGTACTTC. Looking up the rest from reference TRBV5-4 and TRBJ2-5 gives the full variable domain: ETGVTQSPTHLIKTRGQQVTLRCSSQSGHNTVSWYQQALGQGPQFIFQYYREEENGRGNFPPRFSGLQFPNYSSELNVNALELDDSALYLCASSLQDSGGFQETQYFGPGTRLLVL.

V is TRBV7-3 and J is TRBJ2-2; 12 bases are shared with TRBD2. CDR3 length: 17 residues. The ends lost 5 bases at V and 6 bases at J; junction bases unmatched: 10. CDR1 SGHTA and CDR2 FQGTGA come from the germline V gene. The CDR3 DNA sequence: TGTGCCAGCAGCCCCAACCTAGCGGGAGGGCGACCCGGGGAGCTGTTTTTT. Translating it yields CASSPNLAGGRPGELFF.

The chain uses TRBV7-2 and TRBJ2-1, with D perhaps matching TRBD2 (6 bases). CDR3 length: 13 amino acids. V was clipped by 1 base and J by 10 bases, with 11 bases between them. Germline V gene sequence: CDR1 SGHTA, CDR2 FQGNSA. DNA for the CDR3: TGTGCCAGCAGCTTAGTAGGGAGGAGGGAGCAGTTCTTC. Translation: CASSLVGRREQFF.

The rearrangement links TRBV11-1 to TRBJ2-6; 7 nucleotides align to TRBD1. The germline gives CDR1 SGHAT, CDR2 FQDESV (reference sequence). J was trimmed by 2 bases and V by 4 bases; bases with no gene match: 2. The CDR3 has 15 residues. The CDR3, as DNA: TGTGCCAGCAGCTCTACAGGGGCTGGGGCCAACGTCCTGACTTTC. It specifies CASSSTGAGANVLTF.

This clone showed up just once. This chain uses TRBV28 with TRBJ1-1; D not resolved. The V and J ends lost 8 bases and 7 bases respectively, with 17 bases between them. The CDR3 has 13 residues. CDR1 and CDR2 from the germline V gene are MDHEN and SYDVKM. The CDR3 bases are TGTGCCAGCTACAGCCTCAGTTCCATTGAAGCTTTCTTT. It encodes CASYSLSSIEAFF.

The CDR3: CASRQLTGTNQPQHF. The CDR3 bases are TGTGCCAGCAGGCAATTGACAGGGACAAATCAGCCCCAGCATTTT. V is TRBV6-5 and J is TRBJ1-5, with 7 bases that match TRBD1. CDR1 is MNHEY, CDR2 SVGAGI, per germline. CDR3 length: 15 amino acids. The trim removed 6 bases at V and 4 bases at J, leaving 9 bases unmatched.

The chain employs TRBV4-3 and TRBJ1-4; D not resolved. The germline V and J ends were trimmed by 4 bases and 8 bases, with 17 bases remaining between them. Germline values: CDR1 LGHNA, CDR2 YSLEER. The CDR3 runs to 15 residues. For the CDR3, the DNA is TGCGCCAGCAGCCTCCGTGATGGTCGAAACGAAAAACTGTTTTTT. It yields the protein CASSLRDGRNEKLFF.

This chain links TRBV11-2 with TRBJ1-2; D might be TRBD1 (5 bases). Germline V CDR1 and CDR2: SGHAT, FQNNGV. V was shortened by 4 bases and J by 5 bases, with 23 bases between the two germline ends. This CDR3 region has 17 residues. The CDR3 protein is CASSSVREGVGGYGYTF. The CDR3 DNA is TGTGCCAGCAGCTCAGTAAGAGAAGGCGTTGGGGGGTATGGCTACACCTTC.

The V and J genes are TRBV9 and TRBJ1-2; 10 bases agree with TRBD1. Per the germline V gene, CDR1 is SGDLS and CDR2 is YYNGEE. The J segment lost 2 bases and the V segment lost 3 bases, leaving 1 base of the junction unmatched. The CDR3 extends over 14 amino acids. CDR3 amino acids: CASSAGQGNYGYTF. The DNA for the CDR3 is TGTGCCAGCAGCGCGGGACAGGGGAACTATGGCTACACCTTC.

V gene TRBV2 combines with J gene TRBJ1-5, with D tentatively TRBD1 (5 bases). Germline values: CDR1 SNHLY, CDR2 FYNNEI. The CDR3 totals 14 residues. Between the trimmed V and J ends, which lost 7 bases and 4 bases, there was a span of 14 bases. This CDR3 is CASNSQGRNQPQHF. The CDR3 nucleotides read TGTGCCAGCAATAGCCAGGGAAGGAATCAGCCCCAGCATTTT.

The chain carries TRBV5-1 and TRBJ2-1, with 14 bases fitting TRBD2. Germline lookup yields CDR1 SGHRS and CDR2 YFSETQ. With 4 bases clipped from V and 6 bases from J, the junction kept 6 bases outside the gene matches. The CDR3 covers 16 residues. The CDR3 region is CASSTGLAGVRNEQFF. For the CDR3, the DNA is TGCGCCAGCAGCACGGGACTAGCGGGAGTGCGCAATGAGCAGTTCTTC.

The V gene is TRBV19, the J gene TRBJ2-2; D may correspond to TRBD1 or TRBD2 (5 bases each). Germline lookup yields CDR1 LNHDA and CDR2 SQIVND (reference sequence). Trimming shortened V by 3 bases and J by 6 bases, and 11 bases separated the two germline ends. The length of the CDR3 is 14 residues. CDR3 nucleotide sequence: TGTGCCAGTAGTATTGGTGGGACCGCCGGGGAGCTGTTTTTT. Translation: CASSIGGTAGELFF. Full variable domain (missing parts from reference TRBV19 and TRBJ2-2): DGGITQSPKYLFRKEGQNVTLSCEQNLNHDAMYWYRQDPGQGLRLIYYSQIVNDFQKGDIAEGYSVSREKKESFPLTVTSAQKNPTAFYLCASSIGGTAGELFFGEGSRLTVL.

V gene TRBV6-1 combines with J gene TRBJ2-1; D remains unclear. V was clipped by 3 bases and J by 8 bases, with 5 bases between them. The CDR3 spans 11 residues. In germline, CDR1 is MNHNS, CDR2 SASEGT. The CDR3 is CASSERHEQFF. Here the CDR3 DNA reads TGTGCCAGCAGTGAGCGCCATGAGCAGTTCTTC.

The chain is built from TRBV10-3 and TRBJ1-1, with a possible D match to TRBD1 (6 bases). The CDR3 length is 15 residues. Germline lookup yields CDR1 ENHRY and CDR2 SYGVKD. With 3 bases removed from V and 4 bases from J, the gap between germline ends came to 15 bases. CDR3 region: CAISETGYGFTEAFF. The CDR3 DNA reads as TGTGCCATCAGTGAAACAGGGTATGGTTTCACTGAAGCTTTCTTT.

The J gene is TRBJ2-5, the V gene TRBV4-2; 7 nucleotides align to TRBD2. The germline gives CDR1 LGHNA, CDR2 YNFKEQ. This CDR3 has 16 residues. The J segment lost 7 bases and the V segment lost 0 bases, leaving 11 bases of the junction unmatched. CDR3: CASSQDQASGLRTQYF. CDR3 in DNA: TGTGCCAGCAGCCAAGATCAGGCTAGCGGCCTTAGGACCCAGTACTTC.